This T cell receptor beta chain was identified during a study of shared clonotypes between healthy human individuals. CD45RO-negative cells were positively selected for CCR7, leaving out terminally differentiated effector memory CD45RA+ cells. Germline V gives CDR1 MDHEN, CDR2 SYDVKM. The CDR3 consists of 16 residues. V lost 6 bases and J 3 bases, leaving 18 bases between the germline ends. Data came from immunoSEQ multiplex PCR; TCRdb stores just in-frame clones and leaves some out. The data show some 2.1 million clones, 93% seen once. The clonotype originates from a man aged 18 to 29 in good health. Some clones in this sample may be carry-over from other donors' samples. Sequences were obtained from naive CD8+ T cells from PBMCs. The chain uses TRBV28 and TRBJ2-1, with D possibly TRBD2 on 6 matching bases. The CDR3 here is CASSPLEGLLYNEQFF. DNA of the CDR3: TGTGCCAGCAGCCCATTGGAGGGATTGCTCTACAATGAGCAGTTCTTC. Together with reference TRBV28 and TRBJ2-1, the CDR3 gives the full variable domain: DVKVTQSSRYLVKRTGEKVFLECVQDMDHENMFWYRQDPGLGLRLIYFSYDVKMKEKGDIPEGYSVSREKKERFSLILESASTNQTSMYLCASSPLEGLLYNEQFFGPGTRLTVL.